This T cell receptor (beta chain) was identified in a study of radiation and T cells in renal cell carcinoma. Study-level results: Top tumor clonotypes rose in blood 2 weeks post-radiation, then contracted.

V was shortened by 1 base and J by 6 bases, with 14 bases between the two germline ends. CDR1 SGHKS and CDR2 YYEKEE come from the germline V gene (reference sequence). This CDR3 comprises 15 residues. This clone was recorded once. The antigen is undetermined. TCRdb's copy holds only in-frame clones and misses some; the assay was immunoSEQ multiplex PCR. The sample carries approximately 23,000 clones, roughly 80% recorded once. Time point specified: blood 2 weeks post-SBRT. Treatment: 15 Gy SBRT to primary tumor, nephrectomy 4 weeks later. The chain is built from TRBV5-5 and TRBJ1-5; D unresolved. The sequences come from blood, collected from a patient whose treatment included radiotherapy and nephrectomy. This receptor was obtained from a man aged 60 to 75 with renal cell carcinoma. This CDR3 is CASSLLSLSGQPQHF. The CDR3 bases are TGTGCCAGCAGCTTGCTCTCTCTTAGCGGTCAGCCCCAGCATTTT.